These T cell receptor beta chains were read from a single sample in a study of OX40 agonist ivuxolimab in advanced cancers. Method: immunoSEQ multiplex PCR; TCRdb's copy keeps in-frame clones and lacks some. The sample holds fewer than 65,000 clones, 80% to 85% seen once. Here the sequenced sample was CD4+ or CD8+ T cells sorted from blood, taken in a trial of the OX40 agonist ivuxolimab. The receptor source for this set is an adult with an advanced solid tumor such as melanoma, head and neck, liver or kidney cancer. CDR3s include the opening cysteine and the closing phenylalanine or tryptophan. D genes are given only for firm matches. Clone size is stated in some rows and not others, as once, few, many or a class when expanded.

J | size | D | V | DNA | CDR3
TRBJ2-2 | - | TRBD2 | TRBV5-5 | TGTGCCAGCAGCTTGGATGGGAGGGCGAACACCGGGGAGCTGTTTTTT | CASSLDGRANTGELFF
TRBJ1-2 | few | - | TRBV7-9 | TGTGCCAGCAGCTTAGGCGAGGGGGTCGGTGGCTACACCTTC | CASSLGEGVGGYTF
TRBJ2-7 | few | TRBD2 | TRBV12-5 | TGTGCTAGTGCCCTCTCCCGGACTAGCGGGACCCCTTTCCACGAGCAGTACTTC | CASALSRTSGTPFHEQYF
TRBJ2-7 | - | - | TRBV7-2 | TGTGCCAGCAGCCCGAGAAGAACGTCCTACGAGCAGTACTTC | CASSPRRTSYEQYF
TRBJ2-3 | - | TRBD2 | TRBV30 | TGTGCCTGGAGTGGGACTAGCGGGGGGGCAAATACGCAGTATTTT | CAWSGTSGGANTQYF
TRBJ2-1 | once | - | TRBV27 | TGTGCCACCTCCCAGGCGGATGCCTACAATGAGCAGTTCTTC | CATSQADAYNEQFF
TRBJ2-4 | - | TRBD1 | TRBV6-1 | TGTGCCAGCAGATGGACAGGGAACATTCAGTACTTC | CASRWTGNIQYF
TRBJ2-5 | - | - | TRBV29-1 | TGCAGCGGGGACCTATATCAAGAGACCCAGTACTTC | CSGDLYQETQYF
TRBJ1-4 | - | - | TRBV9 | TGTGCCAGCAGCCCCCGCAGGGCTAATGAAAAACTGTTTTTT | CASSPRRANEKLFF
TRBJ1-2 | - | - | TRBV5-1 | TGCGCCAGCAGTTTTCTTGGGACGGAGGGCTACACCTTC | CASSFLGTEGYTF
TRBJ2-7 | few | TRBD2 | TRBV14 | TGTGCCAGCGAAAGCGGGAGGGTCCACGAGCAGTACTTC | CASESGRVHEQYF
TRBJ2-1 | - | TRBD2 | TRBV10-1 | TGCGCCAGCAGTGCCCGGCTAGCGGCCGTCGATGAGCAGTTCTTC | CASSARLAAVDEQFF
TRBJ1-5 | - | - | TRBV28 | TGTGCCAGCAGTTTGGTGGGCCAGCCCTTCGATCAGCCCCAGCATTTT | CASSLVGQPFDQPQHF
TRBJ1-6 | - | TRBD1 | TRBV5-6 | TGTGCCAGCAGTAGATTACAGGGGGCGGAAAATTCACCCCTCCACTTT | CASSRLQGAENSPLHF
TRBJ2-3 | - | - | TRBV14 | TGTGCCAGCAGCCCTTACACAGATACGCAGTATTTT | CASSPYTDTQYF